This passage covers 11 T cell receptor beta chains from one sample sequenced in a study of blood T cells in healthy people across ages. The second PCR ran about 6 to 12 cycles with a sample-barcoded 5' primer and J-beta primers. Each CDR3 protein is one row after TCRdb ran MiXCR on the 5' RACE reads. The table shows fewer than 800,000 distinct CDR3 sequences, with about 30% occurring only once. Sequenced material: blood. The receptor source for this set is an elderly woman in good health.

This clonotype came up many times. The chain couples TRBV5-5 to TRBJ1-5; D is uncertain. Per the germline V gene, CDR1 is SGHKS and CDR2 is YYEKEE (reference sequence). The CDR3 runs to 13 residues. Trimming took 1 base from V and 9 from J, leaving 11 bases between them. The DNA for the CDR3 is TGTGCCAGCAGCTTGAACGGGGATTCGCCCCAGCATTTT. It yields the protein CASSLNGDSPQHF.

This clonotype was counted only a few times. Just one base apart from a much larger clone, this may be a read error. This chain connects TRBV27 to TRBJ2-7; perhaps D is TRBD1 or TRBD2 (5 bases each). Germline CDR1 is MNHEY and CDR2 is SMNVEV (reference sequence). This CDR3 spans 15 amino acids. V gave up 3 bases and J gave up 3 bases, with 15 bases separating them. The chain's CDR3 is CASSLCGTKSYEQYF. CDR3 sequence (DNA): TGTGCCAGCAGTTTGTGTGGGACCAAAAGCTACGAGCAGTACTTC.

J is TRBJ2-5 and V is TRBV3-1, with D perhaps matching TRBD1 or TRBD2 (6 bases each). This CDR3 is 16 amino acids long. The V and J ends lost 11 bases and 5 bases respectively, with 27 bases between them. Germline V gene sequence: CDR1 LGHDT, CDR2 YNNKEL (reference sequence). This CDR3 is CAGNPSGGGHWETQYF. CDR3 nucleotide sequence: TGTGCCGGCAACCCTTCAGGAGGGGGACATTGGGAGACCCAGTACTTC.

In the case of this clonotype: One end of the junction varies from germline; a read error may be responsible. The chain carries TRBV20-1 and TRBJ2-3; D unresolved. The CDR3 consists of 15 residues. Germline CDR1 DFQATT, CDR2 SNEGSKA (reference sequence). The CDR3 reads CSARDFLGNTDMQYF. The CDR3 DNA is TGCAGTGCTAGAGACTTTCTGGGGAACACAGATATGCAGTATTTT.

The chain uses TRBV7-6 and TRBJ2-1, with D tentatively TRBD1 (6 bases). This CDR3 is built from 15 residues. V was trimmed by 2 bases and J by 8 bases, leaving 16 bases between them. Germline CDR1 SGHVS, CDR2 FNYEAQ. The CDR3 loop reads CASSLRTDGLYEQFF. The CDR3 nucleotides are TGTGCCAGCAGCTTAAGGACAGATGGTCTCTATGAGCAGTTCTTC.

At least ten counts were recorded for this clonotype. In DNA, the CDR3 is TGTGCCAGCAGTTCACCGGGACAGGGCCAGACCCAGTACTTC. It yields the protein CASSSPGQGQTQYF. The V and J genes are TRBV12-3 or TRBV12-4 and TRBJ2-5; 9 positions agree with TRBD1. This CDR3 has 14 amino acids. V lost 4 bases to trimming and J lost 6 bases; unmatched junction nucleotides: 6.

The chain has TRBV5-1 and TRBJ1-6; 9 bases match TRBD1. Germline loops: CDR1 SGHRS, CDR2 YFSETQ. With 4 bases clipped from V and 7 bases from J, the junction kept 9 bases outside the gene matches. This CDR3 spans 16 amino acids. CDR3 loop: CASSLTGGLRNSPLHF. CDR3 nucleotide sequence: TGCGCCAGCAGCCTTACAGGGGGCCTCAGGAATTCACCCCTCCACTTT.

The rearrangement joins TRBV10-2 to TRBJ2-2; D is undetermined. Germline values: CDR1 WSHSY, CDR2 SAAADI. The CDR3 has 12 amino acids. Deletions cut 4 bases from V and 7 bases from J, with 7 bases between. The CDR3 loop reads CASSAFGGELFF. In DNA, the CDR3 is TGCGCCAGCAGTGCCTTCGGCGGGGAGCTGTTTTTT.

This clonotype was detected many times. The chain employs TRBV5-1 and TRBJ2-1, with no clear D. CDR3 length: 16 amino acids. V shed 2 bases and J shed 8 bases, with 20 bases lying between them. Germline V gene data show CDR1 as SGHRS and CDR2 as YFSETQ. The CDR3 DNA is TGCGCCAGCAGCTTTTTCCTTCAGCCCGGACGCGATGAGCAGTTCTTC. Protein product: CASSFFLQPGRDEQFF.

As for this clonotype: This sequence may be a read error, since a much larger clone differs from it by one base. This rearrangement joins TRBV5-1 to TRBJ2-5, with 8 bases identical to TRBD1. The V segment lost 3 bases and the J segment 4 bases; nucleotides outside the gene matches: 5. Per germline, CDR1 SGHRS and CDR2 YFSETQ. The length of the CDR3 is 14 residues. CDR3 in amino acids: CASSWVGQGETQYF. In nucleotides, the CDR3 is TGCGCCAGCAGCTGGGTTGGACAGGGAGAGACCCAGTACTTC.

Note on this clonotype: One junction end disagrees with the germline gene, perhaps due to a read error. The chain combines TRBV7-9 with TRBJ1-4; D may be TRBD1 (5 bases). The germline V gene has CDR1 SEHNR and CDR2 FQNEAQ (reference sequence). The CDR3 is 13 amino acids. DNA for the CDR3: TGTGCCAGCAGCTTGGGGACTACTGAAAAACTGTTTTTT. Translated, it gives CASSLGTTEKLFF.